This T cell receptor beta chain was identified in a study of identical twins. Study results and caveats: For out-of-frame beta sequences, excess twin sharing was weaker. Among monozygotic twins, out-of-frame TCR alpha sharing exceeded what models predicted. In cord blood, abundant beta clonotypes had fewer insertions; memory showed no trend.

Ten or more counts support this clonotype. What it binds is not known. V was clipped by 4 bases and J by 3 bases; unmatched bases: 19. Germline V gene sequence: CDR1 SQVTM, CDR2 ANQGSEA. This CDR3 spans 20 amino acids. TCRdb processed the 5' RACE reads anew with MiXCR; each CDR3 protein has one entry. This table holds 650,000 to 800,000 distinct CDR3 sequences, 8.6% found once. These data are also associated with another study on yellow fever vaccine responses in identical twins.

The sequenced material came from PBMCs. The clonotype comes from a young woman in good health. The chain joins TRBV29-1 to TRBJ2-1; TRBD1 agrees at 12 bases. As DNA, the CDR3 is TGCAGCGTTGTTTTGGGATTGGGACAGGGGGCATCGAGAATCTACAATGAGCAGTTCTTC. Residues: CSVVLGLGQGASRIYNEQFF.